One and the same sample provided the 21 T cell receptor beta chains below, sequenced in a study of T-cell memory formation after mild COVID-19. TCRdb re-analysed the 5' RACE reads in MiXCR, keeping a single row per CDR3 protein. The table shows around 320,000 distinct CDR3 sequences, with under 30% occurring only once. Sequencing was carried out using PBMCs or a T cell subset sorted from them (not recorded which). All receptors derive from an adult woman who had mild COVID-19 (a few samples of this study predate the infection). Cell type and time point are not known.

The J gene is TRBJ1-2, the V gene TRBV7-2, with D perhaps TRBD1 (6 bases). Per germline, CDR1 SGHTA and CDR2 FQGNSA. Between the trimmed V and J ends, which lost 5 bases and 3 bases, there was a span of 10 bases. The CDR3 runs 13 residues. CDR3 bases: TGTGCCAGCAGCAACCAGGGGTACTATGGCTACACCTTC. Translated: CASSNQGYYGYTF.

The chain couples TRBV5-1 to TRBJ1-1, with D tentatively TRBD1 (5 bases). V dropped 4 bases and J dropped 4 bases, with 14 bases sitting between them. Looked up from germline, CDR1 is SGHRS and CDR2 is YFSETQ. The length of the CDR3 is 14 residues. CDR3 sequence: CASSTSGLSTEAFF. As DNA, the CDR3 is TGCGCCAGCAGCACCTCAGGGCTCTCCACTGAAGCTTTCTTT.

The chain joins TRBV3-1 to TRBJ2-7; D is possibly TRBD2 (6 bases). The V gene's germline CDR1 is LGHDT and CDR2 YNNKEL (reference sequence). The CDR3 sequence is 16 residues long. V lost 0 bases to trimming and J lost 3 bases, with 15 bases between them. In DNA, the CDR3 is TGTGCCAGCAGCCAAGACCTGGGACTTTACGTCTACGAGCAGTACTTC. The encoded protein is CASSQDLGLYVYEQYF.

The table lists this clonotype with many counts. The DNA of the CDR3 is TGTGCCACCAGCAGAGATCCGGGACAGCAAGAGACCCAGTACTTC. Translation gives CATSRDPGQQETQYF. The rearrangement links TRBV15 to TRBJ2-5; 7 nucleotides agree with TRBD1. From germline, CDR1 is LNHNV and CDR2 YYDKDF (reference sequence). This CDR3 is built from 15 residues. V dropped 0 bases and J dropped 2; count of bases not matched to a gene: 3.

This clonotype has more than one count but fewer than ten. The V gene is TRBV29-1, the J gene TRBJ2-3; 10 bases are a match to TRBD2. Germline V gene sequence: CDR1 SQVTM, CDR2 ANQGSEA. The CDR3 runs 14 residues. V lost 4 bases to trimming and J lost 6 bases; unmatched junction nucleotides: 7. CDR3 DNA: TGCAGCGTTGGCCTAGCGGGAGAGGTGGATACGCAGTATTTT. Translated: CSVGLAGEVDTQYF.

The table lists this clonotype with a few counts. The chain is built from TRBV20-1 and TRBJ2-3; D unclear. Germline V gene sequence: CDR1 DFQATT, CDR2 SNEGSKA (reference sequence). The length of the CDR3 is 12 residues. Trimming took 0 bases from V and 4 from J, leaving 5 bases between them. CDR3 amino acids: CSARDFADTQYF. DNA of the CDR3: TGCAGTGCTAGAGATTTCGCAGATACGCAGTATTTT.

This chain uses TRBV9 with TRBJ2-7; 9 bases align to TRBD1. Germline V lookup: CDR1 SGDLS, CDR2 YYNGEE. The CDR3 sequence is 14 residues long. V shed 2 bases, J shed 4 bases, and the junction held 4 bases outside the gene matches. DNA of the CDR3: TGTGCCAGCAGCGTGGGGGGACAGGGATACGAGCAGTACTTC. This sequence encodes CASSVGGQGYEQYF.

This clonotype appeared a few times. This chain uses TRBV9 with TRBJ2-2; D is unclear. Germline values: CDR1 SGDLS, CDR2 YYNGEE. V lost 1 base to trimming and J lost 1 base, with 5 bases between them. The CDR3 contains 14 residues. DNA for the CDR3: TGTGCCAGCAGCGTAAAGGGGAACACCGGGGAGCTGTTTTTT. Residues: CASSVKGNTGELFF. Full variable domain (outside the CDR3, taken from reference TRBV9 and TRBJ2-2): DSGVTQTPKHLITATGQRVTLRCSPRSGDLSVYWYQQSLDQGLQFLIQYYNGEERAKGNILERFSAQQFPDLHSELNLSSLELGDSALYFCASSVKGNTGELFFGEGSRLTVL.

This chain joins TRBV7-9 and TRBJ2-1; a possible D gene is TRBD1 (6 bases). The germline V and J ends were trimmed by 5 bases and 0 bases, with 11 bases remaining between them. The CDR3 runs 15 residues. CDR1 is SEHNR, CDR2 FQNEAQ, per germline (reference sequence). The CDR3 DNA reads TGTGCCAGCAGCCGGACAGCTAGCTCCTACAATGAGCAGTTCTTC. It yields the protein CASSRTASSYNEQFF.

This chain joins TRBV7-9 and TRBJ2-5; TRBD1 might be the D (6 bases). V was clipped by 1 base and J by 2 bases, with 17 bases between them. CDR1 is SEHNR, CDR2 FQNEAQ, per germline (reference sequence). This CDR3 contains 17 residues. This CDR3 is CASSLGWTEIIQETQYF. The CDR3 DNA is TGTGCCAGCAGCTTAGGATGGACAGAGATAATTCAAGAGACCCAGTACTTC.

Of note for this clonotype: Relative to the germline gene, one junction end is altered; a read error may explain this. V usage is TRBV11-1 and J usage is TRBJ2-1; no clear D. Per the germline V gene, CDR1 is SGHAT and CDR2 is FQDESV (reference sequence). The CDR3 is 11 residues long. CDR3 sequence reads: CASSLNSVVVF. The CDR3, as DNA: TGTGCCAGCAGCTTAAACTCGGTTGTGGTCTTC.

This sequence joins TRBV24-1 and TRBJ2-1; D uncertain. The germline gives CDR1 KGHDR, CDR2 SFDVKD. V was pared by 5 bases and J by 9 bases, with 10 bases between. This CDR3 is 12 amino acids long. Here the CDR3 reads CATSASGGEQFF. The CDR3 bases are TGTGCCACCAGTGCCTCCGGTGGTGAGCAGTTCTTC.

This clonotype was found many times. The chain has TRBV5-1 and TRBJ1-1, with 8 bases identical to TRBD1. With 3 bases clipped from V and 0 bases from J, the junction kept 1 base outside the gene matches. The CDR3 loop spans 14 amino acids. Per the germline V gene, CDR1 is SGHRS and CDR2 is YFSETQ. The DNA for the CDR3 is TGCGCCAGCAGCTCGGGACAGGTGAACACTGAAGCTTTCTTT. Protein: CASSSGQVNTEAFF.

V gene TRBV10-2 combines with J gene TRBJ2-1; TRBD1 matches at 8 bases. CDR1 and CDR2 (germline): WSHSY, SAAADI. The CDR3 has 15 amino acids. V lost 6 bases, J lost 3 bases, and 7 bases stayed unmatched. CDR3 region: CASRGGQVIYNEQFF. The CDR3 DNA sequence: TGCGCCAGCAGGGGGGGACAGGTAATCTACAATGAGCAGTTCTTC.

This clonotype was picked up a small number of times. This rearrangement joins TRBV27 to TRBJ1-1; possibly TRBD1 for D (5 bases). The CDR3 spans 14 residues. Germline CDR1 and CDR2: MNHEY and SMNVEV (reference sequence). Trimming stripped 1 base from V and 4 bases from J, with 10 bases between. CDR3 region: CASSLWGFGTEAFF. CDR3 nucleotide sequence: TGTGCCAGCAGTTTATGGGGCTTTGGCACTGAAGCTTTCTTT.

The chain couples TRBV7-6 to TRBJ2-3, with D possibly matching TRBD1 (6 bases). This CDR3 contains 14 residues. The V gene's germline CDR1 is SGHVS and CDR2 FNYEAQ. Trimming cost V 7 bases and J 0 bases, with 11 bases left between them. CDR3: CASKPGHSTDTQYF. CDR3 nucleotide sequence: TGTGCCAGCAAGCCGGGACATAGCACAGATACGCAGTATTTT.

This clonotype was counted a few times. V gene TRBV9 combines with J gene TRBJ2-2, with 11 nucleotides matching TRBD2. The CDR3 sequence is 16 residues long. V shed 1 base, J shed 8 bases, and the junction held 7 bases outside the gene matches. Germline values: CDR1 SGDLS, CDR2 YYNGEE. The CDR3 here is CASSVTLAGGTGELFF. The CDR3 DNA reads TGTGCCAGCAGCGTAACGCTAGCGGGAGGAACGGGGGAGCTGTTTTTT.

The chain is built from TRBV27 and TRBJ2-7; D perhaps matches TRBD1 (5 bases). The CDR3 has 15 residues. Germline CDR1 and CDR2: MNHEY and SMNVEV (reference sequence). The V and J ends lost 0 bases and 5 bases respectively, with 14 bases between them. DNA of the CDR3: TGTGCCAGCAGTTTATCGAAGGGGCTACGCCACGAGCAGTACTTC. Translating gives CASSLSKGLRHEQYF.

A few counts support this clonotype. This chain connects TRBV5-1 to TRBJ2-1; 9 bases line up with TRBD2. V trimming: 6 bases; J trimming: 6 bases; junction bases outside the gene matches: 10. Germline lookup yields CDR1 SGHRS and CDR2 YFSETQ. The CDR3 covers 15 residues. DNA of the CDR3: TGCGCCAGCACCCCTTGGGCGGGGGGGCCCAATGAGCAGTTCTTC. It codes for CASTPWAGGPNEQFF.

The chain links TRBV20-1 to TRBJ2-7; 7 nucleotides align to TRBD1. The CDR3 contains 13 residues. Germline lookup yields CDR1 DFQATT and CDR2 SNEGSKA (reference sequence). The junction had 3 bases not matched to a gene; V was cut back by 2 bases and J by 2 bases. This CDR3 is CSARRDSPYEQYF. Written as DNA, the CDR3 is TGCAGTGCTAGAAGGGACAGCCCCTACGAGCAGTACTTC.

The genes are TRBV21-1 and TRBJ2-7. TRBV21-1 is tagged as a pseudogene. CDR3 length: 13 amino acids. The CDR3 loop reads CASSGDSSYEQYF. In DNA form, the CDR3 reads TGTGCCAGCAGCGGGGATAGCTCCTACGAGCAGTACTTC.